Below are 10 T cell receptor beta chains sequenced from a single sample in a study of beta chain features in type 1 diabetes. TCRB transcripts that were expressed got sequenced, as all of the isolated RNA had been reverse transcribed. Method: immunoSEQ multiplex PCR; TCRdb's copy keeps in-frame clones and lacks some. Of about 340,000 clones in the sample, 6.5% to 10% were seen once. Specimen: central memory CD4+ T cells from blood. All receptors derive from a woman aged 18-35 years in good health.

The CDR3 region is CASSRWAGYEQYF. The CDR3 coding sequence is TGTGCCAGCAGCCGCTGGGCGGGGTACGAGCAGTACTTC. This sequence joins TRBV11-3 and TRBJ2-7, with D maybe TRBD2 (6 bases). CDR1 SGHNT and CDR2 YENEEA come from the germline V gene. The germline V and J ends were trimmed by 5 bases and 4 bases, with 12 bases remaining between them. There are 13 residues in the CDR3.

This chain links TRBV20-1 with TRBJ2-5; the D is unclear. Germline V gene data show CDR1 as DFQATT and CDR2 as SNEGSKA (reference sequence). CDR3 length: 11 amino acids. The ends were cut back, 4 bases at V and 4 bases at J, with 7 bases in the middle. CDR3 in amino acids: CSATDLETQYF. CDR3 bases: TGCAGTGCTACAGATTTAGAGACCCAGTACTTC.

In its sample, this clone was seen a few times. The chain recombines TRBV7-9 with TRBJ2-2, with D unresolved. V was trimmed by 5 bases and J by 4 bases, leaving 14 bases between them. Germline V gene data show CDR1 as SEHNR and CDR2 as FQNEAQ (reference sequence). This CDR3 is built from 15 residues. CDR3 amino acids: CASSLVRTFTGELFF. The CDR3 DNA sequence: TGTGCCAGCAGCCTCGTCCGAACGTTCACCGGGGAGCTGTTTTTT.

The chain joins TRBV7-2 to TRBJ2-2; D perhaps matches TRBD2 (5 bases). Looked up from germline, CDR1 is SGHTA and CDR2 is FQGNSA. V was shortened by 4 bases and J by 8 bases, with 14 bases between the two germline ends. CDR3 size: 14 residues. This CDR3 reads CASSSRTRAGELFF. CDR3 sequence (DNA): TGTGCCAGCAGCTCAAGAACGAGGGCGGGGGAGCTGTTTTTT.

Details on this clone: Within the sample, other DNA sequences also encode this same CDR3. The chain joins TRBV4-3 to TRBJ2-1; no definite D call. Trimming stripped 0 bases from V and 7 bases from J, with 7 bases between. CDR1 is LGHNA, CDR2 YSLEER, per germline. CDR3 length: 13 amino acids. The CDR3: CASSQDVGNEQFF. The DNA for the CDR3 is TGCGCCAGCAGCCAAGATGTGGGGAATGAGCAGTTCTTC.

There are a few counts of this clone. The V call is TRBV15, the J call TRBJ2-1; 7 nucleotides match TRBD1. Unmatched junction bases numbered 16, after V lost 8 bases and J lost 9 bases. CDR1 is LNHNV and CDR2 is YYDKDF in the germline V gene (reference sequence). CDR3 length equals 15 residues. The CDR3 DNA reads TGTGCCACCCGTCCAGGGGCAGGGGGTTACGGTGAGCAGTTCTTC. Translated, it gives CATRPGAGGYGEQFF.

This clone was observed many times. The chain links TRBV10-3 to TRBJ2-3; the D gene is possibly TRBD2 (5 bases). The CDR3 loop spans 11 amino acids. Trimming removed 8 bases at V and 6 bases at J, with 9 bases between. CDR1 is ENHRY and CDR2 is SYGVKD in the germline V gene. Written as DNA, the CDR3 is TGTGCCATCGCACCGGGGGATACGCAGTATTTT. This gives the protein CAIAPGDTQYF.

The CDR3 nucleotides read TGTGCCAGCAGCGAGGGAGCCGGGACAGGGATGCAACAGACCCAGTACTTC. Translated: CASSEGAGTGMQQTQYF. The gene calls are TRBV9 and TRBJ2-5; 9 nucleotides agree with TRBD1. CDR1 is SGDLS, CDR2 YYNGEE, per germline. This CDR3 is 17 amino acids long. The trim removed 3 bases at V and 6 bases at J, leaving 15 bases unmatched.

This clone showed up just a few times. The rearrangement uses TRBV4-2 and TRBJ2-7; tentative D call: TRBD1 (6 bases). The CDR3 has 14 amino acids. V was pared by 0 bases and J by 3 bases, with 9 bases between. Germline V lookup: CDR1 LGHNA, CDR2 YNFKEQ. This CDR3 reads CASSQDTGSYEQYF. The CDR3 DNA is TGTGCCAGCAGCCAAGATACAGGGAGCTACGAGCAGTACTTC.

The V and J genes are TRBV28 and TRBJ1-4, with 8 bases that match TRBD1. CDR3 size: 14 residues. CDR1 is MDHEN and CDR2 is SYDVKM in the germline V gene. Trimming removed 5 bases from V and 8 bases from J; junction bases left unmatched: 7. CDR3 DNA sequence: TGTGCCAGCAGTGCCTACGGACAGGGCGAAAAACTGTTTTTT. It encodes CASSAYGQGEKLFF.